This T cell receptor (beta chain) appears in the sequencing data of a study of T cells in tuberculosis. The overall study: A South African cohort included IGRA-negative adolescents, latently infected IGRA-positive adolescents and adults with active tuberculosis.

The table came from immunoSEQ multiplex PCR; TCRdb's copy has only in-frame clones and leaves some out. The sample records 35,000 to 55,000 clones, nearly 95% being singletons. This CDR3 contains 14 residues. V gave up 5 bases and J gave up 1 base, with 10 bases separating them. In germline, CDR1 is SGHTS, CDR2 YDEGEE. Sequenced input: PBMCs. The sequence was collected from a donor aged 10-35 years with latent tuberculosis or without tuberculosis infection. The chain employs TRBV5-8 and TRBJ1-5; D gene ambiguous. The CDR3 nucleotides are TGTGCCAGCAGGAGAAGTTACAGCAATCAGCCCCAGCATTTT. Translated: CASRRSYSNQPQHF.